The source of this T cell receptor beta chain is a study of blood T cell repertoires in COVID-19 (dated by TCRdb to the early 2020s). For context, the study as a whole: The collaborator samples originated in the United States, Italy and Spain and spanned the acute and convalescent phases of COVID-19. A freely available public database, intended as a resource for researchers studying the immune response to SARS-CoV-2, is where the repertoires were released. The prospective study material was composed of cDNA or gDNA derived from T cells, B-cell-depleted T cells, or PBMCs. Where available, HLA class I and class II types were taken from metadata supplied by the sample provider and were not determined by assay-based typing. Deeply sampled blood TCRbeta repertoires from subjects exposed to, actively infected with, or recovered from COVID-19 were included in the dataset. The samples were drawn from two sources: the first 160 participants of the ongoing ImmuneRACE study, and 1,000 to 1,500 subjects contributed by 6 global collaborators. Nearly every sample came with metadata listing a de-identified subject ID, COVID-19 status, age in years and sex. Beyond this particular receptor, the publication reports: Clinical and demographic metadata were provided uncurated, with the amount varying by source and participant.

TCRbeta CDR3 regions were amplified from genomic DNA by means of the immunoSEQ Assay, a bias-controlled multiplex PCR. As for how the authors treated the data: The number of nucleated cells in each sample was estimated from the amplification of reference gene primers within the assay. To quantify the absolute abundance of each unique TCRbeta CDR3 rearrangement, sequence reads were collapsed and filtered. For each sample, productive Simpson clonality was calculated as the square root of Simpson's diversity index over productive rearrangements. TCRdb re-hosts the immuneACCESS table, in-frame sequences only. Its copies lack some clones; in the studies checked, an unresolved V gene accounts for under half of them, and the cause for the rest is not known. The V and J calls and clone size are taken from that table; D and trimming were inferred from the DNA. This sample holds roughly 430,000 clones; roughly 90% were observed only once. Around 2.1% of the sample comes from the top ten.

As to this clone: What antigen it recognizes has not been identified. No qualities accompany the bases; no much larger clone lies one base away.

Participants in the prospective study were aged roughly 18 to 100 years, lived in 24 United States geographic areas, and enrolled through a virtual design. In the prospective study, participants were assigned to cohorts based on the clinical history participants reported in a screening survey and a study questionnaire. Mobile phlebotomists in the prospective study collected whole blood, serum and a nasopharyngeal or oropharyngeal swab from every participant. Participants in the prospective study had the option to provide additional blood draws and questionnaires over a roughly 2-month period. Before DNA extraction, blood samples from the prospective study were shipped at room temperature or frozen. CDR1 and CDR2 are read off the germline V gene as SGHRS and YFSETQ. Including the terminal cysteine and phenylalanine, the CDR3 comprises 14 residues. The sequence is cut down to CDR3 DNA, 42 bases in frame from base 1. V is pruned by 3 bases and J by 8 bases, leaving 6 bases of the junction without a gene match.

Input material: PBMCs or T cells enriched from blood (not recorded which). The chain couples TRBV5-1 to TRBJ2-1; 9 of the junction bases match TRBD1. The TCR originated in a woman in her thirties or forties with acute COVID-19. The encoded CDR3 is CASSSGQGRDEQFF. The DNA reads as follows: TGCGCCAGCAGCTCGGGACAGGGAAGGGATGAGCAGTTCTTC.